One and the same sample provided the 18 T cell receptor beta chains below, sequenced in a study of cytomegalovirus exposure and HLA in healthy donors. The PCR ran on 60 Vbeta and 13 Jbeta primers. Repertoires were generated with immunoSEQ multiplex PCR, while TCRdb's copy carries only in-frame clones and drops some. The table lists about 96,000 clones, 65% to 85% of them singletons. Sequenced sample: PBMCs. The receptors originated from a woman between 65 and 79 years old in good health and CMV-seropositive.

This chain links TRBV6-1 with TRBJ2-1; weak D call: TRBD1 (6 bases). The CDR3 sequence is 15 residues long. V lost 6 bases to trimming and J lost 0 bases, with 12 bases between them. Germline-derived CDR1 and CDR2 are MNHNS and SASEGT. The CDR3 DNA follows: TGTGCCAGCAGCCGGGTACAGGGCTCCTACAATGAGCAGTTCTTC. Protein sequence: CASSRVQGSYNEQFF.

This clone has only a few counts. The chain is built from TRBV11-3 and TRBJ2-2, with TRBD2 identical over 9 bases. Trimming took 1 base from V and 5 from J; bases not matched to a gene: 5. This CDR3 has 16 amino acids. Germline CDR1 and CDR2: SGHNT and YENEEA. The DNA of the CDR3 is TGTGCCAGCAGCTTAGGAGGGACTAGCTTTACCGGGGAGCTGTTTTTT. The encoded protein is CASSLGGTSFTGELFF. Looking up the rest from reference TRBV11-3 and TRBJ2-2 gives the full variable domain: EAGVVQSPRYKIIEKKQPVAFWCNPISGHNTLYWYLQNLGQGPELLIRYENEEAVDDSQLPKDRFSAERLKGVDSTLKIQPAELGDSAVYLCASSLGGTSFTGELFFGEGSRLTVL.

Only a few counts were recorded for this clone. The chain links TRBV5-1 to TRBJ2-4; D unresolved. This CDR3 region has 13 residues. Trimming cost V 4 bases and J 10 bases, with 15 bases left between them. In germline, CDR1 is SGHRS, CDR2 YFSETQ. The CDR3 is CASSQASHGIQYF. Here the CDR3 DNA reads TGCGCCAGCAGCCAAGCCTCGCACGGGATTCAGTACTTC.

This chain links TRBV18 with TRBJ1-5; 9 bases map to TRBD1. Germline V gene data show CDR1 as KGHSH and CDR2 as LQKENI. The CDR3 consists of 15 residues. J was trimmed by 3 bases and V by 5 bases; bases with no gene match: 5. The CDR3 nucleotides are TGTGCCAGCTCAGCAGGACAGGGGCTCAATCAGCCCCAGCATTTT. Protein: CASSAGQGLNQPQHF.

This clone has a handful of counts. The rearrangement uses TRBV12-5 and TRBJ1-3; 10 nucleotides agree with TRBD1. CDR1 and CDR2 (germline): LGHNT, FRNRAP. This CDR3 contains 17 residues. V gave up 1 base and J gave up 7 bases; unmatched junction bases: 10. CDR3 region: CASGLARVGQGDNTIYF. The CDR3 DNA reads TGTGCTAGTGGTTTGGCCAGGGTAGGACAGGGGGACAACACCATATATTTT.

The CDR3 protein is CASSFRDNEQFF. CDR3 bases: TGCGCCAGCAGCTTCCGGGACAATGAGCAGTTCTTC. This rearrangement joins TRBV5-1 to TRBJ2-1; D remains ambiguous. The V gene's germline CDR1 is SGHRS and CDR2 YFSETQ. The ends were cut back, 2 bases at V and 5 bases at J, with 5 bases in the middle. This CDR3 has 12 amino acids.

This clone was recorded only once. The chain joins TRBV7-9 to TRBJ2-1, with TRBD1 identical over 12 bases. V lost 4 bases, J lost 6 bases, and 10 bases stayed unmatched. CDR3 length: 17 amino acids. Germline CDR1 is SEHNR and CDR2 is FQNEAQ (reference sequence). CDR3 sequence reads: CASSSRRDRGRINEQFF. The DNA for the CDR3 is TGTGCCAGCAGCTCCCGGAGGGACAGGGGGCGTATCAATGAGCAGTTCTTC.

V is TRBV10-3 and J is TRBJ2-1; the D is unclear. The CDR3 is 14 residues long. With 3 bases removed from V and 6 bases from J, the gap between germline ends came to 12 bases. The germline CDR1 and CDR2 sequences are ENHRY and SYGVKD. The CDR3 here is CAISDVLAPNEQFF. CDR3 bases: TGTGCCATCAGTGACGTATTAGCACCCAATGAGCAGTTCTTC.

This CDR3 reads CASSPSDWSTYNEQFF. The CDR3 nucleotides are TGTGCCAGCAGTCCTTCAGACTGGAGTACCTACAATGAGCAGTTCTTC. The V and J genes are TRBV28 and TRBJ2-1; D not resolved. Per germline, CDR1 MDHEN and CDR2 SYDVKM. The CDR3 consists of 16 residues. Trimming took 5 bases from V and 2 from J, leaving 16 bases between them. Combining the CDR3 with reference TRBV28 and TRBJ2-1 gives the whole variable domain DVKVTQSSRYLVKRTGEKVFLECVQDMDHENMFWYRQDPGLGLRLIYFSYDVKMKEKGDIPEGYSVSREKKERFSLILESASTNQTSMYLCASSPSDWSTYNEQFFGPGTRLTVL.

V gene TRBV19 combines with J gene TRBJ1-3; D gene ambiguous. V was trimmed by 3 bases and J by 0 bases, leaving 9 bases between them. Germline V CDR1 and CDR2: LNHDA, SQIVND (reference sequence). The CDR3 runs 15 residues. DNA of the CDR3: TGTGCCAGTAGTATTGAATTCAGCTCTGGAAACACCATATATTTT. This codes for CASSIEFSSGNTIYF.

This clone appeared a single time. The chain recombines TRBV5-1 with TRBJ2-5; TRBD1 matches 8 bases. J was trimmed by 4 bases and V by 6 bases; bases with no gene match: 2. Germline V gives CDR1 SGHRS, CDR2 YFSETQ. The CDR3 consists of 12 residues. This CDR3 reads CASTQGAETQYF. CDR3 DNA sequence: TGCGCCAGCACCCAGGGGGCAGAGACCCAGTACTTC. Full variable domain (missing parts from reference TRBV5-1 and TRBJ2-5): KAGVTQTPRYLIKTRGQQVTLSCSPISGHRSVSWYQQTPGQGLQFLFEYFSETQRNKGNFPGRFSGRQFSNSRSEMNVSTLELGDSALYLCASTQGAETQYFGPGTRLLVL.

The chain is built from TRBV5-1 and TRBJ2-7, with 9 bases matching TRBD1. CDR3 length: 15 amino acids. Germline values: CDR1 SGHRS, CDR2 YFSETQ. With V trimmed by 3 bases and J by 1 base, 5 bases remained unmatched. The CDR3 loop reads CASSSGTGMSYEQYF. CDR3 bases: TGCGCCAGCAGCTCCGGGACAGGGATGTCCTACGAGCAGTACTTC.

This clone turned up a few times. This sequence joins TRBV27 and TRBJ2-1; 7 nucleotides align to TRBD1. Per the germline V gene, CDR1 is MNHEY and CDR2 is SMNVEV (reference sequence). Losses at the gene ends were 4 bases for V and 8 bases for J; bases not matched to a gene: 8. CDR3 size: 14 residues. CDR3 sequence reads: CASSSLYRGHEQFF. The CDR3 nucleotides read TGTGCCAGCAGTTCCCTTTACAGGGGCCATGAGCAGTTCTTC.

This chain joins TRBV7-2 and TRBJ1-2, with D hard to call. This CDR3 has 13 amino acids. V lost 8 bases, J lost 1 base, and 11 bases lay in between. Looked up from germline, CDR1 is SGHTA and CDR2 is FQGNSA. The CDR3 DNA is TGTGCCAGCGGTCTGGCGGGTAACTATGGCTACACCTTC. It codes for CASGLAGNYGYTF.

The V call is TRBV5-1, the J call TRBJ2-7; TRBD1 matches 8 bases. CDR3 length: 16 amino acids. Germline-derived CDR1 and CDR2 are SGHRS and YFSETQ. J lost 6 bases, V lost 0 bases, and 11 bases had no gene match. CDR3 DNA sequence: TGCGCCAGCAGCTTGGCCGTGGGCGCAGGGGGCTTCGAGCAGTACTTC. Translation gives CASSLAVGAGGFEQYF.

The chain links TRBV7-2 to TRBJ1-5, with D uncertain. The CDR3 is made up of 12 amino acids. Germline V lookup: CDR1 SGHTA, CDR2 FQGNSA. V shed 5 bases and J shed 4 bases, with 6 bases lying between them. CDR3 region: CASSPFNQPQHF. CDR3 DNA sequence: TGTGCCAGCAGCCCCTTTAATCAGCCCCAGCATTTT.

The V and J genes are TRBV5-8 and TRBJ1-2, with a weak D call TRBD1 (6 bases). This CDR3 is 18 amino acids long. The V end was cut by 4 bases, the J end by 4 bases, with 26 bases between. Per the germline V gene, CDR1 is SGHTS and CDR2 is YDEGEE. The DNA of the CDR3 is TGTGCCAGCAGCCCTCTCGACGAGTGGGGGCCGATTTTCTATGGCTACACCTTC. This sequence encodes CASSPLDEWGPIFYGYTF.

The chain links TRBV11-2 to TRBJ2-5; TRBD1 is a possible D gene (6 bases). Germline-derived CDR1 and CDR2 are SGHAT and FQNNGV. V was shortened by 4 bases and J by 5 bases, with 17 bases between the two germline ends. The CDR3 has 15 amino acids. As DNA, the CDR3 is TGTGCCAGCAGCTCCAGCCCCCGAGGGGGTGAGACCCAGTACTTC. Amino acid sequence: CASSSSPRGGETQYF. Filled out from reference TRBV11-2 and TRBJ2-5, the complete variable domain reads EAGVAQSPRYKIIEKRQSVAFWCNPISGHATLYWYQQILGQGPKLLIQFQNNGVVDDSQLPKDRFSAERLKGVDSTLKIQPAKLEDSAVYLCASSSSPRGGETQYFGPGTRLLVL.